Reported below is one T cell receptor (beta chain). Its specific antigen is unknown. One base away there is no much larger clone; base qualities are not given. Relative to germline, V is 4 bases shorter and J is 7 bases shorter, with 10 bases between their ends. The CDR3, from cysteine to phenylalanine, totals 12 residues. Only the CDR3 part of the read is kept: 36 bases, read in frame from the first base. From the germline V gene (reference sequence), CDR1 is SEHNR and CDR2 is FQNEAQ. The sample originates from a study of T cell responses to AZD1222 COVID-19 vaccine (dated by TCRdb to the early 2020s). General notes on the study: AZD1222 recipients with second doses at about 4 weeks or about 12 weeks were pooled, because spike-specific TCR depth and breadth did not differ between schedules. A total of more than 230 trial participants underwent TCR sequencing, of whom roughly 210 received two doses of AZD1222 and about 25 received two doses of the MenACWY control vaccine. Trial participants were enrolled by age into 18-55, 56-69 and 70-plus year subgroups, with around 150, 28 and 57 TCR-sequenced participants respectively.

The CDR3 regions of human TCRbeta chains were subjected to immunosequencing. Concerning the study's data processing: TCRs in the repertoires were compared against a reference library of SARS-CoV-2-specific TCRs that had been generated with the MIRA antigen-specificity platform. Breadth was defined as the fraction of unique TCRs that were SARS-CoV-2-associated, and depth was defined as the fraction of total T cells that were SARS-CoV-2-associated. Using the MIRA data, each spike-specific TCR was mapped to the spike region that the TCR reacts to and placed in a CD4 or CD8 class. Log10-transformed breadth and depth values were compared by one-way ANOVA with Sidak's multiple comparisons tests. As stored in TCRdb, this immuneACCESS dataset retains in-frame rearrangements with V and J assigned. A fraction of the clones does not appear; measured against another copy, unresolved V genes explain less than half of the discrepancy, and the remainder lacks a known reason. V and J calls and clone size follow that table, whereas D and trimming were derived from the DNA. The sample includes roughly 150,000 clones, with about 91% observed a single time. The ten biggest clones cover 4.4% of the sample.

This specimen's time point label, per the study, means: baseline before first vaccination. Vaccinee samples came from UK trials COV001 and COV002, including a single-blind randomized controlled phase 2/3 trial of AZD1222 (ChAdOx1 nCoV-19) in healthy adults. For TCRbeta chain sequencing, PBMC samples were collected from trial participants at day 0 and at day 28 after the second dose. The investigation overall reported the following: Vaccine-associated CD4 TCRs spanned the whole spike protein, with dominant responses in regions 160-218 and 743-854. Because no samples from the day 14 peak response were available, repertoires could be characterized only after the peak T cell response. The 56-69-year group was small, and its depth increase did not reach significance, likely because of low power. Only five or six AZD1222 recipients were SARS-CoV-2 seropositive at baseline, limiting conclusions about previously exposed vaccinees. Epitopes outside the regions mutated in the B.1.351 and B.1.1.7 variants were reportedly recognized by nearly half of the unique spike-specific TCRs. After two AZD1222 doses, both the breadth and the depth of spike-specific TCRs were significantly higher than at day 0 and than in MenACWY recipients. Participants were mostly white British, with more females than males. The authors suggested clonal diversity may have been underestimated.

The sequence was obtained from an adult in good health. The starting material was peripheral blood, obtained on day 0 of AZD1222 vaccination. The sequence is built from TRBV7-9 and TRBJ2-5, with the D gene uncertain. The nucleotide sequence is TGTGCCAGCAGCTCCGTTTCGGGGACCCAGTACTTC. This encodes CASSSVSGTQYF.